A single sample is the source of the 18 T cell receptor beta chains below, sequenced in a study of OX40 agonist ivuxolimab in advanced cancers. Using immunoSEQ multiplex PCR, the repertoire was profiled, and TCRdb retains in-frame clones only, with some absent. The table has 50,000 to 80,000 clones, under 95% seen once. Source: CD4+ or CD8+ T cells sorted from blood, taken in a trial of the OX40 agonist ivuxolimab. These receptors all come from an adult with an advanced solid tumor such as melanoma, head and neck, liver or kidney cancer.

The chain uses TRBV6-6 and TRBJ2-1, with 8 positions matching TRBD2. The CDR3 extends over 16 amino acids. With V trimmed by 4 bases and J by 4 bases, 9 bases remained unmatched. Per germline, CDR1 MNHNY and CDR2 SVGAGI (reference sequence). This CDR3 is CASSSGGSGIYNEQFF. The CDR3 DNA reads TGTGCCAGCAGTTCCGGTGGTAGCGGGATTTACAATGAGCAGTTCTTC.

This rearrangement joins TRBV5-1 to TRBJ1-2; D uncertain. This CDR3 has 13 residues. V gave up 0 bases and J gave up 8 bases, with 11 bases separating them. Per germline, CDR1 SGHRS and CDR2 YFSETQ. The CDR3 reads CASSLGREGGYTF. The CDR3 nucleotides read TGCGCCAGCAGCTTGGGAAGGGAAGGGGGCTACACCTTC.

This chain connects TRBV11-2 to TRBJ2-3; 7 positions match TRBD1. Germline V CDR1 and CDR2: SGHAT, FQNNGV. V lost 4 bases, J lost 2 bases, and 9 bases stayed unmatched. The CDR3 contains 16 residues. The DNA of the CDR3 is TGTGCCAGCAGCTCCGACAGGGCACGGCCCACAGATACGCAGTATTTT. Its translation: CASSSDRARPTDTQYF.

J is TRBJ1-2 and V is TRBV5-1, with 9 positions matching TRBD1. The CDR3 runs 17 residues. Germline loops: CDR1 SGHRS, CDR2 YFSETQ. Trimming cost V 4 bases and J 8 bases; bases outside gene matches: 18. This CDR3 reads CASSGLGTGSRLVGYTF. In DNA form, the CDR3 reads TGCGCCAGCAGCGGCCTCGGGACAGGGTCTAGATTGGTGGGCTACACCTTC. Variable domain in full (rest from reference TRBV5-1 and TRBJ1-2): KAGVTQTPRYLIKTRGQQVTLSCSPISGHRSVSWYQQTPGQGLQFLFEYFSETQRNKGNFPGRFSGRQFSNSRSEMNVSTLELGDSALYLCASSGLGTGSRLVGYTFGSGTRLTVV.

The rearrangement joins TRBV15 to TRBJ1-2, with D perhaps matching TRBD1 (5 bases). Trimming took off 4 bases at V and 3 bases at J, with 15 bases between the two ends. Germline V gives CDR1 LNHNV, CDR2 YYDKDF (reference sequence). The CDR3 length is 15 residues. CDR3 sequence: CATSTNPGDHYGYTF. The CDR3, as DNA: TGTGCCACCAGCACTAACCCGGGGGATCACTATGGCTACACCTTC.

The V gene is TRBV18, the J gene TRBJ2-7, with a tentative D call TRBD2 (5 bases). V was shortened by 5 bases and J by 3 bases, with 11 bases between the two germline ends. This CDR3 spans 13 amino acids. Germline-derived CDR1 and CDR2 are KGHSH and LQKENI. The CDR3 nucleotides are TGTGCCAGCTCAGCGTCCGGGGACTACGAGCAGTACTTC. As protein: CASSASGDYEQYF.

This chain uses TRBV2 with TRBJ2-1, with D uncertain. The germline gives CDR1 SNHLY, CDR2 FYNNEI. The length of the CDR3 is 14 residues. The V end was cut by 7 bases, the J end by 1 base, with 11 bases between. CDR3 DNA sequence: TGTGCCAGCAACGAGGATTTGTCCTACAATGAGCAGTTCTTC. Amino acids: CASNEDLSYNEQFF.

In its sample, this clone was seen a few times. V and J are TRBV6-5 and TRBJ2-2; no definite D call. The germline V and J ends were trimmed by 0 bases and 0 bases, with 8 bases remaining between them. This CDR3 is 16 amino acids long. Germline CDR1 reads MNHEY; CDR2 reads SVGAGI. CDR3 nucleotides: TGTGCCAGCAGTTACTCCTGGGATCCGAACACCGGGGAGCTGTTTTTT. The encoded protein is CASSYSWDPNTGELFF.

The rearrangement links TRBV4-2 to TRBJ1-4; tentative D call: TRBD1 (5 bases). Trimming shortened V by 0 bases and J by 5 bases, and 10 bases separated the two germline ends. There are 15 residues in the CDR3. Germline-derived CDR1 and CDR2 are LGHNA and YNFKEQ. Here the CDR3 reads CASSQDSQGNEKLFF. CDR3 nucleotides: TGTGCCAGCAGCCAAGATAGTCAGGGAAATGAAAAACTGTTTTTT.

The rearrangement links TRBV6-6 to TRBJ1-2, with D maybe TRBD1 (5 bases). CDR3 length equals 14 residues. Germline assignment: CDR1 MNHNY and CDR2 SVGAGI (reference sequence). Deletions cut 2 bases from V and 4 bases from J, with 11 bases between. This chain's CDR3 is CASSYGRTSYGYTF. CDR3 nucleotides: TGTGCCAGCAGTTACGGTCGGACATCCTATGGCTACACCTTC.

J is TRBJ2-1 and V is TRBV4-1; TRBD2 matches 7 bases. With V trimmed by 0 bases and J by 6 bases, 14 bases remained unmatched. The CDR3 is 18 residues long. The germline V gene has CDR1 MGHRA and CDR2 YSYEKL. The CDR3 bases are TGCGCCAGCAGCCAAGATCCCTCGGGTGCGGGAGTCGGCAATGAGCAGTTCTTC. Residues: CASSQDPSGAGVGNEQFF.

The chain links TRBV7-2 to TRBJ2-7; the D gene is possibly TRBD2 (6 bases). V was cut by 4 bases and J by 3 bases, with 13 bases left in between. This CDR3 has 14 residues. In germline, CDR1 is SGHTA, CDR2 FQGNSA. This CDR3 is CASSSGALVYEQYF. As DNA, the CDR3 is TGTGCCAGCAGCTCGGGAGCCCTAGTCTACGAGCAGTACTTC.

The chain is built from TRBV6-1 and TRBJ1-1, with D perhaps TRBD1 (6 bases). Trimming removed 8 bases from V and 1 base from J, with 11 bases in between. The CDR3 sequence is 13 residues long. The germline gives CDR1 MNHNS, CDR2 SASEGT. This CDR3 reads CASHLQGNTEAFF. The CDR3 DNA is TGTGCCAGCCACTTACAGGGGAACACTGAAGCTTTCTTT.

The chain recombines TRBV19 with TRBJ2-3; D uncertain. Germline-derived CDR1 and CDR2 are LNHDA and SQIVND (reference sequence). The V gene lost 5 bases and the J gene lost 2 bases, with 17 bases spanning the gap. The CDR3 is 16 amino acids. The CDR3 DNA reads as TGTGCCAGTAGTCGCATGGTCCTGCTAGACACAGATACGCAGTATTTT. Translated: CASSRMVLLDTDTQYF.

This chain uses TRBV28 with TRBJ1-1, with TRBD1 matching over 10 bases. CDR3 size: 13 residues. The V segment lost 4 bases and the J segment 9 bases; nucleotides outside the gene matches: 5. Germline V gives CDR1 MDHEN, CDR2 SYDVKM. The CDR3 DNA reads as TGTGCCAGCAGTTCCCCGGACAGGGGGAAAGCTTTCTTT. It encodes CASSSPDRGKAFF. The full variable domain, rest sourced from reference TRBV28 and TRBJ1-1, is DVKVTQSSRYLVKRTGEKVFLECVQDMDHENMFWYRQDPGLGLRLIYFSYDVKMKEKGDIPEGYSVSREKKERFSLILESASTNQTSMYLCASSSPDRGKAFFGQGTRLTVV.

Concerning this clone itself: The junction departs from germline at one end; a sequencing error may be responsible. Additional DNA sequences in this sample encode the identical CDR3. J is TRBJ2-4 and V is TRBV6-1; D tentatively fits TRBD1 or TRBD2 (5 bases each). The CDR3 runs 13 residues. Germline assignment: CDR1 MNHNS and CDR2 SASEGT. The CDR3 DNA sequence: TGTGCCAGCACTGAAAGGTTTAGTGGGGACCGGTACTTC. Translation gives CASTERFSGDRYF.

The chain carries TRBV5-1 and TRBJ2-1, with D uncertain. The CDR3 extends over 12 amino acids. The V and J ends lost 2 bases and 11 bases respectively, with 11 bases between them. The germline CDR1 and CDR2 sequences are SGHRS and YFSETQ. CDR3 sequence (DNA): TGCGCCAGCAGCTTAAAAGGATCTAAGCAGTTCTTC. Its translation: CASSLKGSKQFF.

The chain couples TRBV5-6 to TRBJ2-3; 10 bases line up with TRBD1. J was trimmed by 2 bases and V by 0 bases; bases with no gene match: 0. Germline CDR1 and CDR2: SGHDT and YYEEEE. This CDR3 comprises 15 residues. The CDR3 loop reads CASSLGQGATDTQYF. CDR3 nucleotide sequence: TGTGCCAGCAGCTTGGGACAGGGGGCCACAGATACGCAGTATTTT.